The 10 T cell receptor beta chains in this list originate from one sample, sequenced in a study of technical replicates of blood from a few donors. The table came from immunoSEQ multiplex PCR; TCRdb's copy has only in-frame clones and leaves some out. In the table there are about 50,000 clones, approximately 95% of which are singletons. The sequencing input was T cells isolated from PBMCs. The receptors derive from a human donor in good health.

The rearrangement joins TRBV2 to TRBJ1-1, with 7 bases that match TRBD1. Trimming removed 2 bases from V and 11 bases from J; junction bases left unmatched: 2. The CDR3 spans 11 residues. Germline V lookup: CDR1 SNHLY, CDR2 FYNNEI. The CDR3 DNA follows: TGTGCCAGCAGTGAAACAGGGGAGGCTTTCTTT. Encoded protein: CASSETGEAFF.

CDR3 region: CASSKDSGSEKLFF. CDR3 bases: TGTGCCAGCAGCAAGGACAGCGGAAGTGAAAAACTGTTTTTT. The rearrangement uses TRBV5-4 and TRBJ1-4, with a tentative D call TRBD1 (6 bases). The CDR3 is 14 amino acids. The ends were cut back, 4 bases at V and 7 bases at J, with 14 bases in the middle. The germline V gene has CDR1 SGHNT and CDR2 YYREEE (reference sequence).

The chain couples TRBV2 to TRBJ2-7; 8 bases are a match to TRBD2. This CDR3 has 14 residues. J lost 6 bases, V lost 4 bases, and 8 bases had no gene match. From germline, CDR1 is SNHLY and CDR2 FYNNEI. This CDR3 is CASSVRTSPGEQYF. The DNA for the CDR3 is TGTGCCAGCAGTGTCAGGACTAGCCCAGGCGAGCAGTACTTC.

The chain is built from TRBV19 and TRBJ2-3; D is unclear. The ends were cut back, 7 bases at V and 0 bases at J, with 11 bases in the middle. The length of the CDR3 is 14 residues. Germline V gene lookup returns CDR1 LNHDA and CDR2 SQIVND (reference sequence). The CDR3 protein is CASTPQPSTDTQYF. The DNA for the CDR3 is TGTGCCAGTACCCCACAGCCTAGCACAGATACGCAGTATTTT.

This clone was observed a single time. The J gene is TRBJ2-7, the V gene TRBV29-1; D might be TRBD1 (5 bases). The CDR3 contains 13 residues. The V and J ends lost 3 bases and 3 bases respectively, with 12 bases between them. Germline V CDR1 and CDR2: SQVTM, ANQGSEA. The CDR3: CSVEQGVGYEQYF. Here the CDR3 DNA reads TGCAGCGTTGAGCAGGGCGTGGGCTACGAGCAGTACTTC.

The rearrangement uses TRBV19 and TRBJ1-1; TRBD1 matches at 9 bases. Germline V gene data show CDR1 as LNHDA and CDR2 as SQIVND (reference sequence). There are 16 residues in the CDR3. The V and J ends lost 3 bases and 6 bases, in that order; junction bases with no gene match: 11. The CDR3 DNA is TGTGCCAGTAGTATTCCCGGGACAGGGAACGAGGCTGAAGCTTTCTTT. It yields the protein CASSIPGTGNEAEAFF.

The J gene is TRBJ2-4, the V gene TRBV5-1, with D perhaps TRBD1 (6 bases). The V gene lost 0 bases and the J gene lost 9 bases, with 13 bases spanning the gap. Per the germline V gene, CDR1 is SGHRS and CDR2 is YFSETQ. This CDR3 is built from 14 residues. The DNA for the CDR3 is TGCGCCAGCAGCTTGGAAACAGGGTGGGGCATTCAGTACTTC. Translation: CASSLETGWGIQYF.

This clone was detected only once. The chain is built from TRBV6-5 and TRBJ2-7; possible D gene TRBD2, 5 bases. The CDR3 consists of 15 residues. V lost 0 bases and J lost 1, with 10 bases in between. The germline V gene encodes CDR1 MNHEY and CDR2 SVGAGI. The CDR3 here is CASSYSGGGSYEQYF. CDR3 bases: TGTGCCAGCAGTTACTCGGGTGGCGGGTCCTACGAGCAGTACTTC.

A remark on this clone: The junction departs from the called germline gene at one end, perhaps through a read error. The chain joins TRBV7-7 to TRBJ2-5; D is perhaps TRBD2 (5 bases). The CDR3 is 15 amino acids. CDR1 and CDR2 from the germline V gene are SSHAT and FNYEAQ (reference sequence). This chain's CDR3 is CASSSGRARPETQYF. CDR3 DNA sequence: TGTGCTAGCAGCAGCGGCCGGGCCCGCCCAGAGACCCAGTACTTC.

This clone was picked up one time. This chain links TRBV7-2 with TRBJ2-7; 9 bases match TRBD1. Germline CDR1 SGHTA, CDR2 FQGNSA. J gave up 4 bases and V 5 bases, and 6 bases lay outside the gene matches. The CDR3 contains 14 residues. The DNA for the CDR3 is TGTGCCAGCAGCCCGCGACAGGGGGGGTACGAGCAGTACTTC. Protein product: CASSPRQGGYEQYF.